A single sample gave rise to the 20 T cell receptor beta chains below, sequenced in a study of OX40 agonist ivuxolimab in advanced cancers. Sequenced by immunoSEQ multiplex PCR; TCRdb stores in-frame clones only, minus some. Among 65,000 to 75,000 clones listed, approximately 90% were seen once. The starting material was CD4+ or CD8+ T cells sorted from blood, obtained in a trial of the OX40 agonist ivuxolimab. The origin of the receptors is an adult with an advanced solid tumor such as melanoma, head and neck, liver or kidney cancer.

In DNA, the CDR3 is TGCGCCAGCAGCTCACGGCGGCCTAATGAAAAACTGTTTTTT. This gives the protein CASSSRRPNEKLFF. The chain employs TRBV5-1 and TRBJ1-4; D is undetermined. The germline V and J ends were trimmed by 3 bases and 3 bases, with 9 bases remaining between them. The CDR3 runs 14 residues. CDR1 and CDR2 from the germline V gene are SGHRS and YFSETQ.

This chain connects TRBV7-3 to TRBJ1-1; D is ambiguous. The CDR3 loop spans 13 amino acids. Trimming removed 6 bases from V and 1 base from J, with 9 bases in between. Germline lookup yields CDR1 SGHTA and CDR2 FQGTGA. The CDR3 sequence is CASSQTANTEAFF. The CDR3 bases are TGTGCCAGCAGTCAGACCGCGAACACTGAAGCTTTCTTT.

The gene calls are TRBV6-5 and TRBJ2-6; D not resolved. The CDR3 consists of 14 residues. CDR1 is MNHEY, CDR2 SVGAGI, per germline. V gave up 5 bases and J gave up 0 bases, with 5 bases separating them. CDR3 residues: CASSSHSGANVLTF. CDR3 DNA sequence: TGTGCCAGCAGTAGTCACTCTGGGGCCAACGTCCTGACTTTC.

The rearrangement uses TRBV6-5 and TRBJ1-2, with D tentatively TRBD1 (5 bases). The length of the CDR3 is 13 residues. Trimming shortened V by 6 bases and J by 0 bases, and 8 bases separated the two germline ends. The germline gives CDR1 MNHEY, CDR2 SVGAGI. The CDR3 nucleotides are TGTGCCAGCAGCTCAGGGCCTAACTATGGCTACACCTTC. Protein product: CASSSGPNYGYTF.

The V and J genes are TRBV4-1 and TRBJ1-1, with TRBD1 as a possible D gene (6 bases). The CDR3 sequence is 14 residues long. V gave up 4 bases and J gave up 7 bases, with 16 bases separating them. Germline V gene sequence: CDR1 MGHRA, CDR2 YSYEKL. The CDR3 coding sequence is TGCGCCAGCAGCCGACACCTGGACAGCTATGAAGCTTTCTTT. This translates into CASSRHLDSYEAFF.

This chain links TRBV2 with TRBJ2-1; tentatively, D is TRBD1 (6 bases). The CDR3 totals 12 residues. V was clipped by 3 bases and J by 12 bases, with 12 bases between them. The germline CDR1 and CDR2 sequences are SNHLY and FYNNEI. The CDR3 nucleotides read TGTGCCAGCAGTGATAGGGGGTTGGGGCAGTTCTTC. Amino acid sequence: CASSDRGLGQFF.

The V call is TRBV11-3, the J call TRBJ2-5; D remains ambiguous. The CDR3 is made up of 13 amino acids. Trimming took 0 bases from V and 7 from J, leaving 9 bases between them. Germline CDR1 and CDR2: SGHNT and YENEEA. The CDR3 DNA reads TGTGCCAGCAGCTTAGACGGTTGGGGGACCCAGTACTTC. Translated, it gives CASSLDGWGTQYF.

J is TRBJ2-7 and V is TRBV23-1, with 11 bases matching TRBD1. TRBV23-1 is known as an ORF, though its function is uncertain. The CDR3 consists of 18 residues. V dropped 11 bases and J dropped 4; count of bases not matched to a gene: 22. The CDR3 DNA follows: TGCGCCCCCAACCTCGGGACAGGGGGATTCATCCCCTTTTACGAGCAGTACTTC. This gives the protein CAPNLGTGGFIPFYEQYF.

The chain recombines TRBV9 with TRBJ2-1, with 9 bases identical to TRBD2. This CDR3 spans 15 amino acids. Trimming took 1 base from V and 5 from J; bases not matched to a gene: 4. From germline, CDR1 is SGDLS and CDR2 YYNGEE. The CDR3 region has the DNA TGTGCCAGCAGCGTAAAGGCTAGCGGGGACAATGAGCAGTTCTTC. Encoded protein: CASSVKASGDNEQFF.

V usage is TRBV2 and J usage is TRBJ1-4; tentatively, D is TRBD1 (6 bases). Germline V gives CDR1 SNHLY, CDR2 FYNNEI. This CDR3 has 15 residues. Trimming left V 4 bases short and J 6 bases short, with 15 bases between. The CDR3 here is CASSVQGLRDEKLFF. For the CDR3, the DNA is TGTGCCAGCAGTGTACAGGGCCTTAGGGATGAAAAACTGTTTTTT.

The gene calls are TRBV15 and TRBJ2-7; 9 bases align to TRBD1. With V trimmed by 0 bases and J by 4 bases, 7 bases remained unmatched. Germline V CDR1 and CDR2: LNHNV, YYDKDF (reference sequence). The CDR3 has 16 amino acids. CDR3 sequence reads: CATSRDAGTGLYEQYF. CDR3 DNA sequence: TGTGCCACCAGCAGAGATGCCGGGACAGGGTTGTACGAGCAGTACTTC. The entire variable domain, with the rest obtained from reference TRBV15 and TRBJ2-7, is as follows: DAMVIQNPRYQVTQFGKPVTLSCSQTLNHNVMYWYQQKSSQAPKLLFHYYDKDFNNEADTPDNFQSRRPNTSFCFLDIRSPGLGDTAMYLCATSRDAGTGLYEQYFGPGTRLTVT.

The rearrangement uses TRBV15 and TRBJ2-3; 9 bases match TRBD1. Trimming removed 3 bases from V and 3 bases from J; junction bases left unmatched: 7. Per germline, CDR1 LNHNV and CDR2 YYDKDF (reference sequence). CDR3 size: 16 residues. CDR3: CATSSRQGGWTDTQYF. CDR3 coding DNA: TGTGCCACCAGCAGTAGACAGGGGGGTTGGACAGATACGCAGTATTTT.

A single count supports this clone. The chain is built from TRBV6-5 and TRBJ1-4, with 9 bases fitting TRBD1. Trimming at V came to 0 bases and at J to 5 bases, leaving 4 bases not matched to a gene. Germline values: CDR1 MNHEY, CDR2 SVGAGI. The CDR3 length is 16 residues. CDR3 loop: CASSYSMTGGNEKLFF. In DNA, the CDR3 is TGTGCCAGCAGTTACTCTATGACAGGGGGGAATGAAAAACTGTTTTTT.

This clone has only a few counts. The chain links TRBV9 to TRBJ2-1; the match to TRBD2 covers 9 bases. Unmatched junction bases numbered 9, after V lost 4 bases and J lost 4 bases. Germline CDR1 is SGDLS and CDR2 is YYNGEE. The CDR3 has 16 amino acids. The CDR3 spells CASSLMASGVYNEQFF. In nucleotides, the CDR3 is TGTGCCAGCAGCCTCATGGCTAGCGGGGTATACAATGAGCAGTTCTTC.

This CDR3 reads CASDGNGYEQYF. CDR3 sequence (DNA): TGTGCCAGCGACGGGAACGGATACGAGCAGTACTTC. The chain has TRBV28 and TRBJ2-7; a weak D match, TRBD2 (5 bases). The V end was cut by 8 bases, the J end by 4 bases, with 12 bases between. The CDR3 loop spans 12 amino acids. Germline V lookup: CDR1 MDHEN, CDR2 SYDVKM.

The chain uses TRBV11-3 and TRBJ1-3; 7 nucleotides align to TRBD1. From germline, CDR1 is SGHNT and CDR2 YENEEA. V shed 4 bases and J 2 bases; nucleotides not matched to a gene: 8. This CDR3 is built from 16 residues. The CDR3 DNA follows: TGTGCCAGCAGCTCCCAATCGACAGGGACTGGAAACACCATATATTTT. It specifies CASSSQSTGTGNTIYF. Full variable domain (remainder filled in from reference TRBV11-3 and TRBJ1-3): EAGVVQSPRYKIIEKKQPVAFWCNPISGHNTLYWYLQNLGQGPELLIRYENEEAVDDSQLPKDRFSAERLKGVDSTLKIQPAELGDSAVYLCASSSQSTGTGNTIYFGEGSWLTVV.

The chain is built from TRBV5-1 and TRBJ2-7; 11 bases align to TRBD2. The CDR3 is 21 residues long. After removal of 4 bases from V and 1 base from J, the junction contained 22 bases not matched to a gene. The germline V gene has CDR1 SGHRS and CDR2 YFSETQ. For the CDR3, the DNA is TGCGCCAGCAGCGCCCAATACAGCCAAGCTAGCGGGAGGAAATTATCCTACGAGCAGTACTTC. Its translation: CASSAQYSQASGRKLSYEQYF.

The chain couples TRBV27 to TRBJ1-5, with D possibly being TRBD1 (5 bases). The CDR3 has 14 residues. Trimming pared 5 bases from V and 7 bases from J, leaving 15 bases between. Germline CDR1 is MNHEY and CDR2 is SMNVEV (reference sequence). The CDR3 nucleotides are TGTGCCAGCAGTCCTATGGGAGGGGAACAGCCCCAGCATTTT. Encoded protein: CASSPMGGEQPQHF.

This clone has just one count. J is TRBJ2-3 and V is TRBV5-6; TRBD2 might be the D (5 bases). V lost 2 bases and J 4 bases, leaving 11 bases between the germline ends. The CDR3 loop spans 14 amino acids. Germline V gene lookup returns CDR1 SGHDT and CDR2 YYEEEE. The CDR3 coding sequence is TGTGCCAGCAGCTTATTTGGGAGTGCAGATACGCAGTATTTT. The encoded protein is CASSLFGSADTQYF.

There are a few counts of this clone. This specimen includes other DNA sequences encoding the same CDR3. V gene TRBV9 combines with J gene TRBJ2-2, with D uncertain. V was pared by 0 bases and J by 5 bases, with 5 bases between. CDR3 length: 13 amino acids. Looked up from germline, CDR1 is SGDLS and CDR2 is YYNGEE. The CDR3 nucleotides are TGTGCCAGCAGCGTAGTCGGGACCGGGGAGCTGTTTTTT. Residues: CASSVVGTGELFF.